These T cell receptor beta chains were read from a single sample in a study of blood T cell repertoires in COVID-19. Data came from immunoSEQ multiplex PCR; TCRdb stores just in-frame clones and leaves some out. The sample yields a few hundred thousand clones, just under 90% seen once. Sequencing input: PBMCs or T cells enriched from blood (not recorded which). The receptors come from a woman aged 60-70 years who had recovered from COVID-19. Each CDR3 is given with its conserved first and last residue. A D gene is named only where the DNA matches it firmly. Some rows mark clone size as missing; the rest say once, few, many or name a class of expanded clone.

>TRBD1|once|TRBJ1-5|TRBV7-3
TGTGCCAGCAGCCTCAGGGGGCGAGGGGAGCCCCAGCATTTT
CASSLRGRGEPQHF
>TRBD1|NA|TRBJ1-1|TRBV5-1
TGCGCCAGCAGCTCAGATTACCGGGACAGTAGTGAAGCTTTCTTT
CASSSDYRDSSEAFF
>NA|NA|TRBJ1-1|TRBV3-1/TRBV3-2
TGTGCCAGCAGCCAACAGGGGGAAGCTTTCTTT
CASSQQGEAFF
>TRBD1|once|TRBJ2-5|TRBV11-3
TGTGCCAGCAGCTTAGATTTAGGGGGCATCCAGTACTTC
CASSLDLGGIQYF
>NA|few|TRBJ2-7|TRBV2
TGTGCCAGCAGCTGGGAGTCCTACGAGCAGTACTTC
CASSWESYEQYF
>NA|NA|TRBJ2-5|TRBV2
TGTGCCAGCGGTACCCACGGCCAAGAGACCCAGTACTTC
CASGTHGQETQYF
>NA|NA|TRBJ2-3|TRBV14
TGTGCCAGCAGCCAAGATTTAACTTATGCAGATACGCAGTATTTT
CASSQDLTYADTQYF
>TRBD2|NA|TRBJ2-2|TRBV7-9
TGTGCCAGCAGCTCCCCAGGGCAAGCGGGAGGCAGGACCGGGGAGCTGTTTTTT
CASSSPGQAGGRTGELFF
>TRBD2|NA|TRBJ2-1|TRBV2
TGTGCCACCCGACTAGCGGGGAACAATGAGCAGTTCTTC
CATRLAGNNEQFF
>NA|NA|TRBJ2-7|TRBV30
TGTGCCTGTGAGATCTACGAGCAGTACTTC
CACEIYEQYF
>NA|once|TRBJ1-5|TRBV5-6
TGTGCCAGCAGGTTAAATCAGCCCCAGCATTTT
CASRLNQPQHF
>NA|NA|TRBJ1-2|TRBV2
TGTGCCAGCAGTGACCACAGCTATGGCTACACCTTC
CASSDHSYGYTF
>NA|NA|TRBJ2-7|TRBV5-1
TGCGCCAGCAGGATAGGGACTGGCTCCTACGAGCAGTACTTC
CASRIGTGSYEQYF
>NA|NA|TRBJ1-2|TRBV9
TGTGCCAGCAGCGTAGGGGCAGCCCTTTCAGGCTACACCTTC
CASSVGAALSGYTF
>TRBD1|once|TRBJ2-1|TRBV24-1
TGTGCCACCAGTGATCCCGGGACAGTTGGAAGTAGGTCCTACAATGAGCAGTTCTTC
CATSDPGTVGSRSYNEQFF
>TRBD1|few|TRBJ2-3|TRBV28
TGTGCCAGCAGTTCAGGACAGGGGGCAGCAGATACGCAGTATTTT
CASSSGQGAADTQYF
>NA|NA|TRBJ1-2|TRBV9
TGTGCCAGCAGCGGACAGCCCGATGAAATGGGCTATGGCTACACCTTC
CASSGQPDEMGYGYTF
>NA|NA|TRBJ1-2|TRBV21-1
TGTGCCAGCAGAGGACGGGAGTATGGCTACACCTTC
CASRGREYGYTF
>TRBD1|NA|TRBJ1-5|TRBV4-1
TGCGCCAGCAGCCAATTCGGGACAGGGACCGTCCGCAATCAGCCCCAGCATTTT
CASSQFGTGTVRNQPQHF
>NA|NA|TRBJ2-2|TRBV7-2
TGTGCCAGCAGCGTTGGCGGAGGCGGGGAGCTGTTTTTT
CASSVGGGGELFF
>NA|once|TRBJ1-4|TRBV27
TGTGCCAGCAGTTCGGGTCTAAAACTGTTTTTT
CASSSGLKLFF